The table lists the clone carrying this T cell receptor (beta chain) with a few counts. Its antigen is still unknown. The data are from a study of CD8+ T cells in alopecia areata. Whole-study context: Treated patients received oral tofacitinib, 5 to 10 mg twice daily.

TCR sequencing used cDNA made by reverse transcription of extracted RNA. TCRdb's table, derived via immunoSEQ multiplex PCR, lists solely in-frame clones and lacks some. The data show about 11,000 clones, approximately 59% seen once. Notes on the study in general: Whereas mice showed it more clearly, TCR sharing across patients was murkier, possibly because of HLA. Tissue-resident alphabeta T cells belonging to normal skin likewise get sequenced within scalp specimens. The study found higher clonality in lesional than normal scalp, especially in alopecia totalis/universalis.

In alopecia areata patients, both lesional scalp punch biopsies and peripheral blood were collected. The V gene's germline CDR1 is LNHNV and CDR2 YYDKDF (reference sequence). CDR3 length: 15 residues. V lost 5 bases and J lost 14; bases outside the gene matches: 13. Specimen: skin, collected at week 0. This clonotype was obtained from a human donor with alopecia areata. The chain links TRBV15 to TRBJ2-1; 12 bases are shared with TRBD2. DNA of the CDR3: TGTGCCACCAGCCTGACTAGCGGGGGTCCCCTCGTAGAGTTCTTC. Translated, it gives CATSLTSGGPLVEFF. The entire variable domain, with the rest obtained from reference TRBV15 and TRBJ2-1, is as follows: DAMVIQNPRYQVTQFGKPVTLSCSQTLNHNVMYWYQQKSSQAPKLLFHYYDKDFNNEADTPDNFQSRRPNTSFCFLDIRSPGLGDTAMYLCATSLTSGGPLVEFFGPGTRLTVL.